The 24 T cell receptor beta chains presented below share a single source sample, sequenced in a study of blood T cell repertoires in COVID-19. The repertoire was sequenced with immunoSEQ multiplex PCR; TCRdb's copy has only in-frame clones and lacks some. Of 300,000 to 400,000 clones in the sample, roughly 90% are singletons; the top ten hold 3.5% to 5%. The sequenced sample was PBMCs or T cells enriched from blood (not recorded which). The receptors originated from a woman aged 25 to 39 who had been exposed to COVID-19.

The chain couples TRBV3-1 (or the pseudogene TRBV3-2) to TRBJ1-5, with a possible D match to TRBD1 (5 bases). CDR1 and CDR2 from the germline V gene are LGHDT and YNNKEL (reference sequence). This CDR3 is built from 14 residues. Deletions cut 1 base from V and 9 bases from J, with 13 bases between. In DNA form, the CDR3 reads TGTGCCAGCAGCCAAGGGATAAAGGGGTCGCCCCAGCATTTT. Translation: CASSQGIKGSPQHF.

The chain carries TRBV5-1 and TRBJ1-1; the D gene is possibly TRBD1 (6 bases). Germline V lookup: CDR1 SGHRS, CDR2 YFSETQ. Trimming left V 4 bases short and J 1 base short, with 14 bases between. The CDR3 runs to 15 residues. CDR3 DNA sequence: TGCGCCAGCAGCCCACGTGGACAGCCGAACACTGAAGCTTTCTTT. Encoded protein: CASSPRGQPNTEAFF.

The chain joins TRBV4-2 to TRBJ1-1; tentative D call: TRBD1 (5 bases). This CDR3 is 15 amino acids long. Trimming left V 4 bases short and J 6 bases short, with 18 bases between. Germline V gives CDR1 LGHNA, CDR2 YNFKEQ. The CDR3 loop reads CASSRGGTGLAEAFF. The CDR3, as DNA: TGTGCCAGCAGCCGTGGGGGGACTGGCCTCGCTGAAGCTTTCTTT.

The chain has TRBV7-9 and TRBJ2-3; 10 bases fit TRBD2. The CDR3 consists of 15 residues. Trimming took 2 bases from V and 6 from J; bases not matched to a gene: 5. Germline V gene sequence: CDR1 SEHNR, CDR2 FQNEAQ (reference sequence). The DNA of the CDR3 is TGTGCCAGCAGCTTATTGGGGACTAGCGTGGATACGCAGTATTTT. Amino acid sequence: CASSLLGTSVDTQYF.

The V gene is TRBV27, the J gene TRBJ1-5, with 9 bases that match TRBD1. Germline V CDR1 and CDR2: MNHEY, SMNVEV (reference sequence). This CDR3 comprises 20 residues. V trimming: 6 bases; J trimming: 4 bases; junction bases outside the gene matches: 22. The CDR3 reads CASSSGFRTGVGSRNQPQHF. The CDR3 nucleotides read TGTGCCAGCAGCTCCGGTTTTAGGACAGGGGTCGGTAGCCGGAATCAGCCCCAGCATTTT.

The chain employs TRBV4-1 and TRBJ1-3; 9 bases align to TRBD1. The V and J ends lost 2 bases and 2 bases, in that order; junction bases with no gene match: 10. Germline CDR1 MGHRA, CDR2 YSYEKL. This CDR3 has 18 amino acids. This CDR3 is CASSQPGTGPTTGNTIYF. Written as DNA, the CDR3 is TGCGCCAGCAGCCAACCCGGGACAGGGCCCACCACTGGAAACACCATATATTTT.

CDR3 nucleotides: TGTGCCAGCAGCCCGAACCTTATGGGGGCCCCGAACACCGGGGAGCTGTTTTTT. Translation: CASSPNLMGAPNTGELFF. The chain employs TRBV5-4 and TRBJ2-2; possibly TRBD1 for D (6 bases). The V gene's germline CDR1 is SGHNT and CDR2 YYREEE (reference sequence). With 4 bases removed from V and 0 bases from J, the gap between germline ends came to 19 bases. This CDR3 has 18 residues.

This chain links TRBV12-2 with TRBJ1-5; TRBD1 reflects the table's D call only, with no check against the DNA. TRBV12-2 is described as a pseudogene. CDR3 size: 17 residues. The CDR3 region has the DNA TGTGCAAGTCGCTCGGACAGGTTAAGAACTCGCAATCAGCCCCAGCATTTT. Encoded protein: CASRSDRLRTRNQPQHF.

This chain joins TRBV5-1 and TRBJ1-2; TRBD1 agrees at 8 bases. V shed 4 bases, J shed 5 bases, and the junction held 7 bases outside the gene matches. Per the germline V gene, CDR1 is SGHRS and CDR2 is YFSETQ. The CDR3 runs 14 residues. In DNA form, the CDR3 reads TGCGCCAGCAGCACGGCAGGGGGCGAATATGGCTACACCTTC. Residues: CASSTAGGEYGYTF.

The V call is TRBV19, the J call TRBJ1-6; D might be TRBD1 (5 bases). This CDR3 region has 15 residues. Trimming took off 3 bases at V and 10 bases at J, with 16 bases between the two ends. Per the germline V gene, CDR1 is LNHDA and CDR2 is SQIVND (reference sequence). CDR3 sequence (DNA): TGTGCCAGTAGTATCCCAGGGCATCCACGGTCACCCCTCCACTTT. It codes for CASSIPGHPRSPLHF.

In this sample, this clone turned up a few times. The chain employs TRBV27 and TRBJ2-2; weak D call: TRBD1 (6 bases). The germline V gene encodes CDR1 MNHEY and CDR2 SMNVEV (reference sequence). V lost 1 base, J lost 4 bases, and 16 bases lay in between. This CDR3 region has 17 residues. In DNA, the CDR3 is TGTGCCAGCAGTTTATATCCAGGGGACGCGGCCACCGGGGAGCTGTTTTTT. Its translation: CASSLYPGDAATGELFF.

The chain recombines TRBV7-9 with TRBJ2-2; 7 bases match TRBD1. The germline V gene encodes CDR1 SEHNR and CDR2 FQNEAQ (reference sequence). V trimming: 2 bases; J trimming: 6 bases; junction bases outside the gene matches: 12. The CDR3 has 17 residues. The CDR3: CASSLKRGRGSAGELFF. CDR3 DNA: TGTGCCAGCAGCTTAAAAAGGGGCAGGGGGTCTGCCGGGGAGCTGTTTTTT. Full variable domain (rest looked up from reference TRBV7-9 and TRBJ2-2): DTGVSQNPRHKITKRGQNVTFRCDPISEHNRLYWYRQTLGQGPEFLTYFQNEAQLEKSRLLSDRFSAERPKGSFSTLEIQRTEQGDSAMYLCASSLKRGRGSAGELFFGEGSRLTVL.

The chain is built from TRBV5-6 and TRBJ2-7, with TRBD1 matching 8 bases. The CDR3 spans 14 residues. V lost 6 bases, J lost 5 bases, and 10 bases stayed unmatched. Germline CDR1 is SGHDT and CDR2 is YYEEEE. CDR3 DNA: TGTGCCAGCACCCTCCGGGACAGGTCCCACGAGCAGTACTTC. Translating gives CASTLRDRSHEQYF.

The chain couples TRBV5-1 to TRBJ2-3; possible D gene TRBD2, 5 bases. Looked up from germline, CDR1 is SGHRS and CDR2 is YFSETQ. Trimming took off 3 bases at V and 1 base at J, with 9 bases between the two ends. This CDR3 has 14 residues. This chain's CDR3 is CASSYLGGTDTQYF. The CDR3 region has the DNA TGCGCCAGCAGCTACCTCGGGGGCACAGATACGCAGTATTTT.

CDR3 residues: CASSFHGTGRPGANVLTF. CDR3 sequence (DNA): TGTGCCAGCAGCTTCCACGGGACAGGAAGGCCTGGGGCCAACGTCCTGACTTTC. V usage is TRBV7-6 and J usage is TRBJ2-6; 8 nucleotides align to TRBD1. This CDR3 comprises 18 residues. The ends lost 3 bases at V and 2 bases at J; junction bases unmatched: 9. Germline V CDR1 and CDR2: SGHVS, FNYEAQ.

The CDR3: CASTDGSAGSYNEQFF. DNA for the CDR3: TGCGCCAGTACTGATGGGTCGGCGGGCTCCTACAATGAGCAGTTCTTC. This rearrangement joins TRBV5-1 to TRBJ2-1; a weak D match, TRBD2 (5 bases). The CDR3 contains 16 residues. The germline V gene encodes CDR1 SGHRS and CDR2 YFSETQ. With 8 bases removed from V and 0 bases from J, the gap between germline ends came to 18 bases.

This rearrangement joins TRBV5-6 to TRBJ2-5, with D possibly matching TRBD2 (5 bases). V lost 5 bases and J lost 2, with 13 bases in between. Germline lookup yields CDR1 SGHDT and CDR2 YYEEEE. CDR3 size: 14 residues. Here the CDR3 DNA reads TGTGCCAGCAGTCCAGGACTCAATCAAGAGACCCAGTACTTC. Translation: CASSPGLNQETQYF.

This rearrangement joins TRBV19 to TRBJ2-7, with a tentative D call TRBD1 (5 bases). V gave up 6 bases and J gave up 2 bases, with 14 bases separating them. The CDR3 is made up of 14 amino acids. The germline V gene encodes CDR1 LNHDA and CDR2 SQIVND (reference sequence). For the CDR3, the DNA is TGTGCCAGTAGGGAAGGGGCTTCAACCTACGAGCAGTACTTC. Amino acid sequence: CASREGASTYEQYF.

This clone appeared a single time. The gene calls are TRBV3-1 (or the pseudogene TRBV3-2) and TRBJ1-2, with a tentative D call TRBD1 (6 bases). The CDR3 totals 13 residues. The V end was cut by 3 bases, the J end by 6 bases, with 11 bases between. The germline V gene has CDR1 LGHDT and CDR2 YNNKEL (reference sequence). The CDR3 reads CASSHRAGDGYTF. The CDR3 DNA is TGTGCCAGCAGCCATAGGGCAGGGGATGGCTACACCTTC.

This rearrangement joins TRBV5-1 to TRBJ1-4; D gene unclear. The CDR3 has 15 amino acids. Germline CDR1 reads SGHRS; CDR2 reads YFSETQ. With 4 bases removed from V and 0 bases from J, the gap between germline ends came to 10 bases. The CDR3 DNA follows: TGCGCCAGCAGCCCCAACCCGGCAACTAATGAAAAACTGTTTTTT. As protein: CASSPNPATNEKLFF. The entire variable domain, with the rest obtained from reference TRBV5-1 and TRBJ1-4, is as follows: KAGVTQTPRYLIKTRGQQVTLSCSPISGHRSVSWYQQTPGQGLQFLFEYFSETQRNKGNFPGRFSGRQFSNSRSEMNVSTLELGDSALYLCASSPNPATNEKLFFGSGTQLSVL.

The CDR3 spells CASKKTGTNTEAFF. The CDR3 nucleotides are TGTGCCAGCAAAAAGACAGGGACGAACACTGAAGCTTTCTTT. J is TRBJ1-1 and V is TRBV11-2; 7 nucleotides align to TRBD1. V shed 7 bases, J shed 1 base, and the junction held 6 bases outside the gene matches. CDR1 and CDR2 from the germline V gene are SGHAT and FQNNGV. This CDR3 region has 14 residues.

This chain links TRBV5-1 with TRBJ1-1, with D possibly matching TRBD1 (5 bases). V lost 0 bases and J 4 bases, leaving 16 bases between the germline ends. Germline loops: CDR1 SGHRS, CDR2 YFSETQ. The CDR3 has 16 residues. For the CDR3, the DNA is TGCGCCAGCAGCTTGGAGCCCTCGGGACTTCTCACTGAAGCTTTCTTT. This encodes CASSLEPSGLLTEAFF.

The CDR3 nucleotides read TGTGCCTGGAACGACAGGGGGCGATTGAACACCGGGGAGCTGTTTTTT. Its protein is CAWNDRGRLNTGELFF. The chain uses TRBV30 and TRBJ2-2, with 10 bases aligning to TRBD1. CDR1 and CDR2 from the germline V gene are GTSNPN and SVGIG (reference sequence). Unmatched junction bases numbered 6, after V lost 4 bases and J lost 1 base. The CDR3 totals 16 residues. The full variable domain, with the rest looked up from reference TRBV30 and TRBJ2-2, is SQTIHQWPATLVQPVGSPLSLECTVEGTSNPNLYWYRQAAGRGLQLLFYSVGIGQISSEVPQNLSASRPQDRQFILSSKKLLLSDSGFYLCAWNDRGRLNTGELFFGEGSRLTVL.

The gene calls are TRBV19 and TRBJ1-2; D is unresolved. This CDR3 is built from 11 residues. V shed 1 base and J shed 6 bases, with 3 bases lying between them. CDR1 and CDR2 (germline): LNHDA, SQIVND (reference sequence). Here the CDR3 reads CASSIGDGYTF. In DNA, the CDR3 is TGTGCCAGTAGTATAGGCGATGGCTACACCTTC.